The clone carrying this T cell receptor (beta chain) was seen many times. The antigen is undetermined. This entry is derived from a study of T cells after yellow fever vaccination. General study results and limits: After the booster, approximately 96% of CD4 and more than 75% of CD8 primary-response clones were re-detected.

The V end was cut by 2 bases, the J end by 4 bases, with 9 bases between. Germline V CDR1 and CDR2: DFQATT, SNEGSKA (reference sequence). The CDR3 has 12 residues. TCRdb re-called the 5' RACE reads through MiXCR, storing one row per CDR3 protein. The sample yields 200,000 to 300,000 distinct CDR3 sequences, more than 3.5% seen once. This chain links TRBV20-1 with TRBJ2-7, with D possibly called TRBD1 or TRBD2 (5 bases each). This sample comprised PBMCs, obtained 15 days after the yellow fever booster vaccination. The receptor was isolated from a man aged 18 to 30 who received the YFV17D yellow fever vaccine. The CDR3 DNA follows: TGCAGTGCTAGACCCAGGGAGTACGAGCAGTACTTC. This encodes CSARPREYEQYF.